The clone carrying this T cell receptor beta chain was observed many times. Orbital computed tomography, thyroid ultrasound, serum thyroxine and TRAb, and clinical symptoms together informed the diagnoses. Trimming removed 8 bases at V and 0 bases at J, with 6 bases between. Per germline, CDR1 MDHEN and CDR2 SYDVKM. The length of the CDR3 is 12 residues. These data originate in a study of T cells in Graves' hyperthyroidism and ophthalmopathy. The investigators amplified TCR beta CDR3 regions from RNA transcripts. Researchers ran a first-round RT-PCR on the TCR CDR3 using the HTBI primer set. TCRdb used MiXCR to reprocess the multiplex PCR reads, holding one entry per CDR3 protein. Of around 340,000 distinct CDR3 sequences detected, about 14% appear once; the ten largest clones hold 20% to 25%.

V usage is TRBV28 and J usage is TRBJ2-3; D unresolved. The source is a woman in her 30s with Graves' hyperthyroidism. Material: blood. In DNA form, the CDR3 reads TGTGCCAGCGCGGCTAGCACAGATACGCAGTATTTT. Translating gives CASAASTDTQYF.